A single sample gave rise to the 22 T cell receptor beta chains below, sequenced in a study of blood T cell repertoires in COVID-19. Repertoires were generated with immunoSEQ multiplex PCR, while TCRdb's copy carries only in-frame clones and drops some. Found here are 80,000 to 100,000 clones, about 90% of them singletons; the top ten hold about 2%. Sequencing was carried out using peripheral blood. Receptors originate from a man aged 45-60 years with COVID-19, enrolled during active disease.

This rearrangement joins TRBV19 to TRBJ1-2; TRBD1 is a possible D gene (5 bases). The germline gives CDR1 LNHDA, CDR2 SQIVND (reference sequence). The V and J ends lost 1 base and 4 bases respectively, with 13 bases between them. CDR3 length equals 15 residues. The CDR3 protein is CASSIGTGFLYGYTF. The CDR3 coding sequence is TGTGCCAGTAGTATAGGAACAGGCTTCCTCTATGGCTACACCTTC.

The genes are TRBV19 and TRBJ2-3; maybe TRBD1 (6 bases). Germline V gives CDR1 LNHDA, CDR2 SQIVND (reference sequence). The CDR3 loop spans 15 amino acids. V lost 1 base and J lost 2, with 10 bases in between. The CDR3 loop is CASSIGTELTDTQYF. The CDR3 nucleotides are TGTGCCAGTAGTATAGGGACAGAACTCACAGATACGCAGTATTTT. The full variable domain, its missing parts supplied by reference TRBV19 and TRBJ2-3, is DGGITQSPKYLFRKEGQNVTLSCEQNLNHDAMYWYRQDPGQGLRLIYYSQIVNDFQKGDIAEGYSVSREKKESFPLTVTSAQKNPTAFYLCASSIGTELTDTQYFGPGTRLTVL.

This chain connects TRBV28 to TRBJ1-2; 8 bases fit TRBD1. Germline V gene data show CDR1 as MDHEN and CDR2 as SYDVKM. The V and J ends lost 6 bases and 3 bases, in that order; junction bases with no gene match: 3. The length of the CDR3 is 13 residues. The CDR3 sequence is CASRQGGYYGYTF. In DNA form, the CDR3 reads TGTGCCAGCAGACAGGGGGGCTACTATGGCTACACCTTC.

The rearrangement joins TRBV5-4 to TRBJ2-1; possible D gene TRBD2, 5 bases. CDR1 is SGHNT, CDR2 YYREEE, per germline (reference sequence). V was pared by 0 bases and J by 7 bases, with 8 bases between. This CDR3 spans 13 amino acids. CDR3 protein: CASSLDSGNEQFF. Written as DNA, the CDR3 is TGTGCCAGCAGCTTGGATTCGGGAAATGAGCAGTTCTTC.

V usage is TRBV3-1 (or the pseudogene TRBV3-2) and J usage is TRBJ1-1; possible D gene TRBD1, 6 bases. In germline, CDR1 is LGHDT, CDR2 YNNKEL (reference sequence). This CDR3 is built from 16 residues. Trimming shortened V by 4 bases and J by 3 bases, and 18 bases separated the two germline ends. The CDR3 region is CASSPGGRVRDTEAFF. CDR3 nucleotides: TGTGCCAGCAGCCCGGGGGGCCGGGTTCGGGACACTGAAGCTTTCTTT.

CDR3 in DNA: TGTGCCATCATGAGGGACAGGGGGAACACTGAAGCTTTCTTT. It specifies CAIMRDRGNTEAFF. The chain recombines TRBV10-3 with TRBJ1-1, with 10 bases fitting TRBD1. V trimming: 7 bases; J trimming: 1 base; junction bases outside the gene matches: 3. Per the germline V gene, CDR1 is ENHRY and CDR2 is SYGVKD. This CDR3 has 14 residues.

This sequence joins TRBV10-3 and TRBJ1-2; D perhaps matches TRBD1 (5 bases). CDR3 length: 14 amino acids. Per germline, CDR1 ENHRY and CDR2 SYGVKD. The V gene lost 3 bases and the J gene lost 2 bases, with 10 bases spanning the gap. CDR3 in amino acids: CAISDLTENYGYTF. DNA for the CDR3: TGTGCCATCAGTGATTTGACAGAAAACTATGGCTACACCTTC.

The chain is built from TRBV11-2 and TRBJ1-6; the match to TRBD1 covers 7 bases. This CDR3 region has 16 residues. From germline, CDR1 is SGHAT and CDR2 FQNNGV. V lost 0 bases, J lost 7 bases, and 6 bases stayed unmatched. The DNA for the CDR3 is TGTGCCAGCAGCTTAGAGATACAGGGGTTGAATTCACCCCTCCACTTT. It specifies CASSLEIQGLNSPLHF.

This clone came up a few times. The genes are TRBV2 and TRBJ1-1; no clear D gene. Trimming took 6 bases from V and 2 from J, leaving 4 bases between them. This CDR3 spans 11 amino acids. Germline CDR1 and CDR2: SNHLY and FYNNEI. CDR3 sequence reads: CASRLNTEAFF. As DNA, the CDR3 is TGTGCCAGCAGATTAAACACTGAAGCTTTCTTT.

The chain joins TRBV18 to TRBJ1-1, with D possibly TRBD1 on 5 matching bases. This CDR3 has 15 residues. Germline CDR1 and CDR2: KGHSH and LQKENI. The ends were cut back, 1 base at V and 2 bases at J, with 11 bases in the middle. CDR3 in amino acids: CASSPHGHLNTEAFF. Written as DNA, the CDR3 is TGTGCCAGCTCACCACACGGACACCTCAACACTGAAGCTTTCTTT.

This chain joins TRBV5-8 and TRBJ2-2, with D possibly being TRBD1 (5 bases). CDR1 is SGHTS and CDR2 is YDEGEE in the germline V gene. V lost 0 bases to trimming and J lost 5 bases, with 8 bases between them. The CDR3 has 14 amino acids. Here the CDR3 DNA reads TGTGCCAGCAGCTTGGAAAGGGGAACCGGGGAGCTGTTTTTT. Its protein is CASSLERGTGELFF.

This rearrangement joins TRBV19 to TRBJ2-1, with D maybe TRBD1 (5 bases). Germline CDR1 and CDR2: LNHDA and SQIVND (reference sequence). The CDR3 has 13 residues. V lost 5 bases and J lost 10, with 15 bases in between. DNA of the CDR3: TGTGCCAGTAGTGCGACAGCTTTGGGCGAGCAGTTCTTC. The encoded protein is CASSATALGEQFF.

The chain recombines TRBV4-1 with TRBJ1-5, with D maybe TRBD1 (5 bases). The V gene lost 2 bases and the J gene lost 2 bases, with 19 bases spanning the gap. Germline V CDR1 and CDR2: MGHRA, YSYEKL. This CDR3 has 18 residues. The CDR3 coding sequence is TGCGCCAGCAGCCAATTCACGAACTCAGGGTTCCGCAATCAGCCCCAGCATTTT. Its translation: CASSQFTNSGFRNQPQHF.

This clone was seen more than once but under ten times. The chain has TRBV13 and TRBJ2-1, with D possibly matching TRBD2 (6 bases). Trimming stripped 5 bases from V and 8 bases from J, with 13 bases between. CDR3 length: 13 residues. Looked up from germline, CDR1 is PRHDT and CDR2 is FYEKMQ (reference sequence). As DNA, the CDR3 is TGTGCCAGCAGCCCGACTAGTAACCATGAGCAGTTCTTC. It encodes CASSPTSNHEQFF. The entire variable domain, with the rest obtained from reference TRBV13 and TRBJ2-1, is as follows: AAGVIQSPRHLIKEKRETATLKCYPIPRHDTVYWYQQGPGQDPQFLISFYEKMQSDKGSIPDRFSAQQFSDYHSELNMSSLELGDSALYFCASSPTSNHEQFFGPGTRLTVL.

As to this clone: The conserved closing phenylalanine or tryptophan is absent in this CDR3, likely reflecting a read error. Because the CDR3's place on the DNA is in doubt, the DNA is left out and the CDR3 is given as listed by TCRdb. The chain couples TRBV29-1 to TRBJ1-2. From its first to its last residue, the CDR3 has 11 amino acids. Per the germline V gene, CDR1 is SQVTM and CDR2 is ANQGSEA. The CDR3 loop reads CSVEDRRTAVV.

The genes are TRBV29-1 and TRBJ2-3, with 10 bases that match TRBD1. With V trimmed by 4 bases and J by 3 bases, 4 bases remained unmatched. The CDR3 is 14 amino acids. Per the germline V gene, CDR1 is SQVTM and CDR2 is ANQGSEA. CDR3 loop: CSVGQGALTDTQYF. CDR3 coding DNA: TGCAGCGTTGGACAGGGGGCGCTTACAGATACGCAGTATTTT.

The gene calls are TRBV10-3 and TRBJ2-1; 12 bases align to TRBD2. Germline-derived CDR1 and CDR2 are ENHRY and SYGVKD. Unmatched junction bases numbered 12, after V lost 0 bases and J lost 6 bases. The CDR3 has 19 residues. The CDR3 DNA reads TGTGCCATCAGTGAGTCGAGTATAACTAGCGGGGGGCAGGGCAATGAGCAGTTCTTC. This sequence encodes CAISESSITSGGQGNEQFF.

The chain has TRBV3-1 (or the pseudogene TRBV3-2) and TRBJ1-2; no reliable D call. The CDR3 has 13 amino acids. Trimming left V 6 bases short and J 3 bases short, with 11 bases between. The germline CDR1 and CDR2 sequences are LGHDT and YNNKEL (reference sequence). DNA for the CDR3: TGTGCCAGCAGTCTGCGCGGAGACTATGGCTACACCTTC. Protein product: CASSLRGDYGYTF.

The CDR3: CASSVPDSLGELFF. The DNA for the CDR3 is TGTGCCAGCAGCGTCCCAGACAGCCTCGGGGAGCTGTTTTTT. J is TRBJ2-2 and V is TRBV9; D perhaps matches TRBD1 (5 bases). CDR3 length equals 14 residues. Trimming left V 2 bases short and J 7 bases short, with 12 bases between. The germline CDR1 and CDR2 sequences are SGDLS and YYNGEE.

V usage is TRBV27 and J usage is TRBJ2-7, with D uncertain. This CDR3 has 14 amino acids. The V gene's germline CDR1 is MNHEY and CDR2 SMNVEV (reference sequence). V lost 5 bases and J lost 0, with 11 bases in between. CDR3 nucleotides: TGTGCCAGCAGTGGTAGCCATTCCTCCTACGAGCAGTACTTC. Translating it yields CASSGSHSSYEQYF.

This chain uses TRBV9 with TRBJ2-7, with D maybe TRBD1 (6 bases). Germline V gene sequence: CDR1 SGDLS, CDR2 YYNGEE. This CDR3 is 13 amino acids long. Trimming took 1 base from V and 5 from J, leaving 10 bases between them. CDR3 DNA sequence: TGTGCCAGCAGCGTACAGCAGGGGAACGAGCAGTACTTC. Protein product: CASSVQQGNEQYF.

V gene TRBV11-2 combines with J gene TRBJ1-1, with 9 bases identical to TRBD1. J lost 4 bases, V lost 4 bases, and 4 bases had no gene match. Germline V CDR1 and CDR2: SGHAT, FQNNGV. The CDR3 loop spans 14 amino acids. CDR3: CASSSQGAVTEAFF. The CDR3 DNA is TGTGCCAGCAGCTCACAGGGGGCGGTCACTGAAGCTTTCTTT.